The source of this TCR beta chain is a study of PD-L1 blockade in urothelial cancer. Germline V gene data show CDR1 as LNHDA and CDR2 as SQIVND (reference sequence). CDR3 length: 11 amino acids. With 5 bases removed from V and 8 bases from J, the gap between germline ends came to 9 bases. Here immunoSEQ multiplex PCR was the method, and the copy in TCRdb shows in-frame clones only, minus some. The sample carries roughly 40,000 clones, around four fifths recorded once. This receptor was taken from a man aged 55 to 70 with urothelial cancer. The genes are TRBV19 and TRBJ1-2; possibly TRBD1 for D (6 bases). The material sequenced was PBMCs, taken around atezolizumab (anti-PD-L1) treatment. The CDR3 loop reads CASSFGTGYTF. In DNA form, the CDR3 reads TGTGCCAGTAGTTTTGGGACAGGCTACACCTTC.